The 22 T cell receptor beta chains presented below share a single source sample, sequenced in a study of cytomegalovirus exposure and HLA in healthy donors. Produced via immunoSEQ multiplex PCR; TCRdb's table is partial and in-frame only. The data show roughly 190,000 clones, 86% seen once. The sample taken for sequencing was PBMCs. The receptor set was obtained from a woman younger than 35 in good health and CMV-seronegative.

The CDR3 loop is CAITGFPLGNEQFF. The DNA of the CDR3 is TGTGCCATCACAGGGTTCCCGCTTGGGAATGAGCAGTTCTTC. V and J are TRBV10-3 and TRBJ2-1, with D perhaps TRBD1 (5 bases). Germline CDR1 and CDR2: ENHRY and SYGVKD. The CDR3 runs to 14 residues. Trimming took 7 bases from V and 7 from J, leaving 17 bases between them.

The chain recombines TRBV7-3 with TRBJ2-1, with D unresolved. The V gene's germline CDR1 is SGHTA and CDR2 FQGTGA. Deletions cut 2 bases from V and 8 bases from J, with 16 bases between. The CDR3 runs 15 residues. CDR3: CASSLVSSGSHEQFF. The DNA of the CDR3 is TGTGCCAGCAGCTTAGTTAGCTCCGGGTCCCATGAGCAGTTCTTC.

CDR3 nucleotides: TGTGCCAGCACGGTAAGAGAAAATCAGCCCCAGCATTTT. Protein sequence: CASTVRENQPQHF. This chain joins TRBV28 and TRBJ1-5; D remains unclear. Per the germline V gene, CDR1 is MDHEN and CDR2 is SYDVKM. V was trimmed by 7 bases and J by 4 bases, leaving 11 bases between them. CDR3 length equals 13 residues.

V and J are TRBV2 and TRBJ2-1; 12 nucleotides align to TRBD2. After removal of 2 bases from V and 5 bases from J, the junction contained 4 bases not matched to a gene. Germline V gene data show CDR1 as SNHLY and CDR2 as FYNNEI. The CDR3 spans 16 residues. DNA of the CDR3: TGTGCCAGCAGTGAACCCGCTAGCGGGGGGGACAATGAGCAGTTCTTC. It codes for CASSEPASGGDNEQFF.

In DNA, the CDR3 is TGTGCCAGCAGCTTGCTTTTGGCAGGGTCCAACAATGAGCAGTTCTTC. This translates into CASSLLLAGSNNEQFF. J is TRBJ2-1 and V is TRBV5-4; perhaps TRBD1 as D (5 bases). Trimming left V 1 base short and J 5 bases short, with 16 bases between. The CDR3 runs to 16 residues. CDR1 is SGHNT, CDR2 YYREEE, per germline (reference sequence).

This chain joins TRBV6-5 and TRBJ2-7; D unclear. CDR1 and CDR2 from the germline V gene are MNHEY and SVGAGI. Trimming shortened V by 7 bases and J by 3 bases, and 7 bases separated the two germline ends. This CDR3 comprises 11 residues. The CDR3 DNA follows: TGTGCCAGCACCCTAGGCTACGAGCAGTACTTC. Amino acid sequence: CASTLGYEQYF.

J is TRBJ1-2 and V is TRBV29-1; perhaps TRBD1 as D (5 bases). Germline V lookup: CDR1 SQVTM, CDR2 ANQGSEA. V lost 3 bases to trimming and J lost 3 bases, with 11 bases between them. This CDR3 contains 13 residues. CDR3 in DNA: TGCAGCGTTGAGCCTCCAGGGCACTATGGCTACACCTTC. Translation: CSVEPPGHYGYTF.

The CDR3 DNA sequence: TGTGCCAGTAGTATAGAGGGACATGCTAGCAATCAGCCCCAGCATTTT. Protein sequence: CASSIEGHASNQPQHF. The gene calls are TRBV19 and TRBJ1-5, with a tentative D call TRBD1 (6 bases). Germline CDR1 reads LNHDA; CDR2 reads SQIVND (reference sequence). V lost 0 bases and J lost 0, with 9 bases in between. This CDR3 is 16 amino acids long.

The V gene is TRBV5-1, the J gene TRBJ2-5, with D perhaps TRBD2 (5 bases). Germline values: CDR1 SGHRS, CDR2 YFSETQ. This CDR3 contains 14 residues. With 4 bases removed from V and 5 bases from J, the gap between germline ends came to 15 bases. CDR3 nucleotide sequence: TGCGCCAGCAGCAACGAGGGTCGGTTGGAGACCCAGTACTTC. Translation gives CASSNEGRLETQYF.

The chain joins TRBV15 to TRBJ1-2; D gene uncertain. The CDR3 is made up of 14 amino acids. The germline gives CDR1 LNHNV, CDR2 YYDKDF (reference sequence). Trimming shortened V by 2 bases and J by 0 bases, and 7 bases separated the two germline ends. In DNA, the CDR3 is TGTGCCACCAGCAGACAGGTGACTAACTATGGCTACACCTTC. Protein sequence: CATSRQVTNYGYTF.

The chain is built from TRBV7-2 and TRBJ2-7; TRBD1 is a possible D gene (7 bases). This CDR3 comprises 16 residues. Trimming took 5 bases from V and 1 from J, leaving 18 bases between them. Looked up from germline, CDR1 is SGHTA and CDR2 is FQGNSA. The CDR3 region has the DNA TGTGCCAGCAGCCTCCGACAGGGACTTAGTTCCTACGAGCAGTACTTC. This translates into CASSLRQGLSSYEQYF.

V is TRBV5-6 and J is TRBJ2-3; 13 bases agree with TRBD2. V was pared by 4 bases and J by 1 base, with 6 bases of the junction left unmatched. Germline V gene sequence: CDR1 SGHDT, CDR2 YYEEEE. The CDR3 consists of 17 residues. CDR3 region: CASSQLGLAGGTDTQYF. CDR3 nucleotides: TGTGCCAGCAGCCAATTAGGACTAGCGGGGGGCACAGATACGCAGTATTTT.

The CDR3 protein is CAIGTSGTSLDTQYF. Written as DNA, the CDR3 is TGTGCCATCGGGACTAGCGGGACCTCCCTGGATACGCAGTATTTT. This sequence joins TRBV28 and TRBJ2-3; 13 bases are shared with TRBD2. This CDR3 spans 15 amino acids. The germline CDR1 and CDR2 sequences are MDHEN and SYDVKM. J gave up 6 bases and V 10 bases, and 10 bases lay outside the gene matches.

The V call is TRBV29-1, the J call TRBJ1-1; perhaps TRBD1 as D (5 bases). Trimming removed 3 bases from V and 5 bases from J, with 7 bases in between. There are 11 residues in the CDR3. Germline V lookup: CDR1 SQVTM, CDR2 ANQGSEA. CDR3 in DNA: TGCAGCGTTGAGGGGGGAACTGAAGCTTTCTTT. Protein product: CSVEGGTEAFF.

This clone was seen once. The chain is built from TRBV11-2 and TRBJ2-7; 7 bases are shared with TRBD1. This CDR3 spans 18 amino acids. V lost 1 base, J lost 0 bases, and 12 bases stayed unmatched. Germline V CDR1 and CDR2: SGHAT, FQNNGV. The CDR3: CASSLGSWSQGVSYEQYF. In nucleotides, the CDR3 is TGTGCCAGCAGCTTAGGGTCATGGAGCCAGGGGGTCTCCTACGAGCAGTACTTC.

This clone was observed once. V is TRBV6-5 and J is TRBJ2-3; TRBD2 aligns across 12 bases. The V gene's germline CDR1 is MNHEY and CDR2 SVGAGI. Losses at the gene ends were 6 bases for V and 0 bases for J; bases not matched to a gene: 4. This CDR3 has 16 residues. Here the CDR3 DNA reads TGTGCCAGCAGCTACGGACTAGCGGGAAGCACAGATACGCAGTATTTT. It translates to CASSYGLAGSTDTQYF.

Worth noting for this clone: An end of the junction differs from the germline gene, which may be a read error. CDR3 region: CASSLTQRAEAFF. DNA of the CDR3: TGTGCCAGCAGCCTAACACAGAGGGCTGAAGCTTTCTTT. This chain links TRBV7-3 with TRBJ1-1; D remains ambiguous. Germline CDR1 SGHTA, CDR2 FQGTGA. This CDR3 is 13 amino acids long.

The rearrangement links TRBV5-4 to TRBJ1-1; 7 bases match TRBD1. Germline CDR1 is SGHNT and CDR2 is YYREEE (reference sequence). This CDR3 spans 15 amino acids. V lost 0 bases, J lost 1 base, and 3 bases stayed unmatched. The DNA of the CDR3 is TGTGCCAGCAGCTTGGGAAGGACAGGGAACACTGAAGCTTTCTTT. Its translation is CASSLGRTGNTEAFF. Based on the CDR3 plus reference TRBV5-4 and TRBJ1-1, the full variable domain is ETGVTQSPTHLIKTRGQQVTLRCSSQSGHNTVSWYQQALGQGPQFIFQYYREEENGRGNFPPRFSGLQFPNYSSELNVNALELDDSALYLCASSLGRTGNTEAFFGQGTRLTVV.

The chain links TRBV6-5 to TRBJ2-7; 7 positions agree with TRBD1. The V gene's germline CDR1 is MNHEY and CDR2 SVGAGI. The CDR3 is made up of 14 amino acids. V gave up 6 bases and J gave up 2 bases; unmatched junction bases: 7. This chain's CDR3 is CASRSSGQPYEQYF. The CDR3 DNA follows: TGTGCCAGCAGATCCTCGGGACAGCCCTACGAGCAGTACTTC.

This clone was recorded only once. The chain uses TRBV5-1 and TRBJ2-1, with 10 bases that match TRBD2. Losses at the gene ends were 5 bases for V and 7 bases for J; bases not matched to a gene: 9. Germline-derived CDR1 and CDR2 are SGHRS and YFSETQ. The CDR3 has 15 residues. CDR3 DNA: TGCGCCAGCAGTAGTTTTCTAGCGGGGGAAAATGAGCAGTTCTTC. Protein product: CASSSFLAGENEQFF.

This clone was found a few times. J is TRBJ1-1 and V is TRBV2; 8 nucleotides line up with TRBD1. Trimming cost V 8 bases and J 2 bases; bases outside gene matches: 13. Germline V gene data show CDR1 as SNHLY and CDR2 as FYNNEI. The CDR3 runs to 16 residues. CDR3 bases: TGTGCCAGCGTCCCTCAGACAGGGGTTGTCAACACTGAAGCTTTCTTT. Its translation is CASVPQTGVVNTEAFF.

This chain connects TRBV6-6 to TRBJ1-4; D gene ambiguous. The CDR3 is made up of 13 amino acids. With 0 bases removed from V and 8 bases from J, the gap between germline ends came to 7 bases. Per germline, CDR1 MNHNY and CDR2 SVGAGI (reference sequence). The DNA of the CDR3 is TGTGCCAGCAGTTACTCGAGCCGCGAAAAACTGTTTTTT. Amino acids: CASSYSSREKLFF.